This TCR beta chain derives from a study of shared clonotypes between healthy human individuals. CD45RO-negative, CCR7-positively selected cells formed the naive CD8 fraction, excluding terminally differentiated effector memory CD45RA+ cells. Germline assignment: CDR1 SGHNT and CDR2 YYREEE (reference sequence). The trim removed 4 bases at V and 5 bases at J, leaving 6 bases unmatched. This CDR3 is 14 amino acids long. Profiling relied on immunoSEQ multiplex PCR, and the TCRdb table lists in-frame clones only, not all of them. Here the sample spans over 2,000,000 clones, over 85% being singletons. Sequencing input: naive CD8+ T cells from PBMCs. The TCR was taken from a man aged 18 to 30 in good health. Some clones in this sample may be carry-over from other donors' samples. The rearrangement links TRBV5-4 to TRBJ2-5, with 9 bases identical to TRBD1. The CDR3 loop reads CASSVDRGGETQYF. CDR3 coding DNA: TGTGCCAGCAGCGTGGACAGGGGCGGGGAGACCCAGTACTTC.